The 9 T cell receptor beta chains below all came from one sample that was sequenced in a study of glioma-infiltrating T cells. Using RNA template, CDR3s of TCR alpha and beta were amplified with iRepertoire arm-PCR. TCRdb re-analysed the multiplex PCR reads in MiXCR, keeping a single row per CDR3 protein. The sample lists 100,000 to 150,000 distinct CDR3 sequences, 24% occurring once. Sequencing used glioma tissue, nonneoplastic brain tissue, or PBMCs (not recorded which). The receptors shown here come from a human donor with low-grade glioma or glioblastoma, undergoing nonglioma brain surgery, or in good health (not recorded which).

A note on this clonotype: A much bigger clone sits one base away, suggesting this may be a read error. This chain uses TRBV3-1 with TRBJ2-1, with TRBD2 matching over 7 bases. The CDR3 loop spans 15 amino acids. Germline V lookup: CDR1 LGHDT, CDR2 YNNKEL (reference sequence). The CDR3: CASSPWAGEYNEQSF. In DNA, the CDR3 is TGTGCCAGCAGTCCCTGGGCGGGGGAGTACAATGAGCAGTCCTTC.

There are a few counts of this clonotype. The rearrangement joins TRBV20-1 to TRBJ1-3, with D possibly TRBD1 on 6 matching bases. CDR1 is DFQATT and CDR2 is SNEGSKA in the germline V gene (reference sequence). Trimming took off 0 bases at V and 2 bases at J, with 20 bases between the two ends. There are 18 residues in the CDR3. This CDR3 is CSARDGDRGRGTGNTIYF. CDR3 DNA sequence: TGCAGTGCTAGAGATGGGGATCGGGGCAGGGGCACTGGAAACACCATATATTTT.

The chain employs TRBV24-1 and TRBJ2-3; D unclear. V lost 0 bases, J lost 0 bases, and 9 bases lay in between. Germline-derived CDR1 and CDR2 are KGHDR and SFDVKD. The CDR3 runs to 16 residues. The CDR3 DNA sequence: TGTGCCACCAGTGATTTGGGCGCAACTAGCACAGATACGCAGTATTTT. It translates to CATSDLGATSTDTQYF.

The chain links TRBV27 to TRBJ2-1; D remains unclear. This CDR3 is 14 amino acids long. Trimming cost V 0 bases and J 1 base, with 4 bases left between them. Germline CDR1 MNHEY, CDR2 SMNVEV (reference sequence). CDR3 bases: TGTGCCAGCAGTTTATCCCGGTCCTACAATGAGCAGTTCTTC. Amino acid sequence: CASSLSRSYNEQFF.

The CDR3 spells CATSHTGMTSTDTQYF. In DNA, the CDR3 is TGTGCCACCAGCCATACAGGGATGACAAGCACAGATACGCAGTATTTT. The chain recombines TRBV24-1 with TRBJ2-3; TRBD1 is a possible D gene (6 bases). CDR1 KGHDR and CDR2 SFDVKD come from the germline V gene. The CDR3 sequence is 16 residues long. Trimming took 7 bases from V and 0 from J, leaving 16 bases between them.

This clonotype was found many times. This chain uses TRBV15 with TRBJ2-5, with 10 bases identical to TRBD1. Germline lookup yields CDR1 LNHNV and CDR2 YYDKDF (reference sequence). The V and J ends lost 11 bases and 5 bases, in that order; junction bases with no gene match: 8. CDR3 length: 13 amino acids. The CDR3 DNA is TGTGCCGCCCGGGACAGGGGATACGAGACCCAGTACTTC. The encoded protein is CAARDRGYETQYF.

The CDR3 region has the DNA TGCAGTGCTAGAGACCAGGGCGATGGCCAAGAGACCCAGTACTTC. Protein sequence: CSARDQGDGQETQYF. The chain uses TRBV20-1 and TRBJ2-5; possible D gene TRBD1, 5 bases. The CDR3 sequence is 15 residues long. Trimming pared 0 bases from V and 1 base from J, leaving 12 bases between. Germline CDR1 reads DFQATT; CDR2 reads SNEGSKA (reference sequence).

The V gene is TRBV6-4, the J gene TRBJ1-3; D not resolved. Germline V gene lookup returns CDR1 MRHNA and CDR2 SNTAGT. The V end was cut by 3 bases, the J end by 8 bases, with 32 bases between. CDR3 length equals 20 residues. The CDR3 loop is CASSEMDPFGMSLNLDTIYF. CDR3 nucleotides: TGTGCCAGCAGTGAGATGGATCCATTCGGGATGTCACTAAACCTGGACACCATATATTTT.

A note on this clonotype: Possible read error: a much larger clone is one base away. The V call is TRBV28, the J call TRBJ2-1; D is undetermined. This CDR3 comprises 16 residues. V lost 4 bases and J lost 0, with 13 bases in between. In germline, CDR1 is MDHEN, CDR2 SYDVKM. CDR3 in amino acids: CASSSMAVDSYNEQFF. Written as DNA, the CDR3 is TGTGCCAGCAGTTCGATGGCGGTGGACTCCTACAATGAGCAGTTCTTC.